This note documents a single T cell receptor (beta chain) sequence. The data were obtained in a study of regulatory T cells in long-lasting Graves disease. Time point in this sample: newly diagnosed GD, antithyroid drugs for less than 3 months. PBMC RNA was the source of the TCR library. Sequencing libraries for TCR beta were prepared with iRepertoire HTBI primers and Arm-PCR of CDR3 regions. From the multiplex PCR reads, TCRdb called clonotypes with MiXCR, one entry per CDR3 protein. The data contain around 250,000 distinct CDR3 sequences, 15% to 20% of them singletons. Separately, the same data were catalogued under a study of T cells in Graves' hyperthyroidism and ophthalmopathy. As that report states: Clinical symptoms, serum thyroxine and TRAb, thyroid ultrasound and orbital computed tomography together formed the diagnostic basis. TCR CDR3 regions were first amplified by RT-PCR with HTBI primers.

The sequence was obtained from a woman in her 30s with Graves disease. Sequenced material: peripheral blood mononuclear cells (PBMCs), taken at new diagnosis, from a patient treated with antithyroid drugs.

Here the CDR3 DNA reads TGTGCCAGCTCACCAACCCGGGATCGATCACCCCTCCACTTT. Protein product: CASSPTRDRSPLHF. The chain recombines TRBV18 with TRBJ1-6; no definite D call. CDR3 length: 14 residues. Per the germline V gene, CDR1 is KGHSH and CDR2 is LQKENI. V was shortened by 2 bases and J by 10 bases, with 12 bases between the two germline ends.